The source of this T cell receptor beta chain is a study of blood T cell repertoires in COVID-19. Original handling: Reference gene primers were amplified, and this amplification served to estimate nucleated cell counts. Generated by immunoSEQ multiplex PCR, the TCRdb table keeps only in-frame clones and is missing some. The V and J calls and the clone size are those of that table, but D and trimming were determined from the DNA. This sample has about 430,000 clones, with 70% to 90% found just once. This CDR3 has 15 residues. The germline V gene has CDR1 SGHAT and CDR2 FQDESV (reference sequence). Trimming at V came to 1 base and at J to 6 bases, leaving 1 base not matched to a gene.

The sequenced sample was peripheral blood. J is TRBJ2-1 and V is TRBV11-1; 12 bases line up with TRBD2. This receptor was obtained from a young man with COVID-19, enrolled during active disease. CDR3 amino acids: CASSLGLAGANEQFF. The CDR3 DNA follows: TGTGCCAGCAGCTTAGGACTAGCGGGAGCCAATGAGCAGTTCTTC.